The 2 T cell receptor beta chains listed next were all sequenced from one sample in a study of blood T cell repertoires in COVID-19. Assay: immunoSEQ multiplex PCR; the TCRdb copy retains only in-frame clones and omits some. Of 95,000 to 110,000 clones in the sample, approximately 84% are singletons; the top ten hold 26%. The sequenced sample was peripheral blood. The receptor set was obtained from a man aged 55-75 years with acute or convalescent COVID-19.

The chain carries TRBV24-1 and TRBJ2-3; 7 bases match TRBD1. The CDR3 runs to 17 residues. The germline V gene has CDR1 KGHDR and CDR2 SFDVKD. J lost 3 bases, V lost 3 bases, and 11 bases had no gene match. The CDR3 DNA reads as TGTGCCACCAGTGATACTAGACAGGGAAGTCGGACAGATACGCAGTATTTT. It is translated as CATSDTRQGSRTDTQYF.

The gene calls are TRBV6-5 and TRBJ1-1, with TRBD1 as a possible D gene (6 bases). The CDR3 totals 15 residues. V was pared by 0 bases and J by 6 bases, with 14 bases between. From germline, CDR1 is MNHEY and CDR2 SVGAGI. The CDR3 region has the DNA TGTGCCAGCAGTTACTCGAAACAGGGATGGGCTGAAGCTTTCTTT. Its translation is CASSYSKQGWAEAFF.